This passage covers 17 T cell receptor beta chains from one sample sequenced in a study of blood T cell repertoires in COVID-19. The assay was immunoSEQ multiplex PCR, and TCRdb's table has in-frame clones only and misses some. In the table there are some 240,000 clones, approximately 85% of which are singletons. Sequencing was carried out using peripheral blood. The source is a woman aged 70-85 years with COVID-19, enrolled during active disease.

This chain links TRBV14 with TRBJ2-5; TRBD2 is a possible D gene (5 bases). V was trimmed by 1 base and J by 5 bases, leaving 11 bases between them. The CDR3 sequence is 14 residues long. Germline V gene sequence: CDR1 SGHDN, CDR2 FVKESK. The CDR3: CASSQGTSFETQYF. For the CDR3, the DNA is TGTGCCAGCAGCCAAGGCACTAGTTTCGAGACCCAGTACTTC.

V and J are TRBV3-1 (or the pseudogene TRBV3-2) and TRBJ1-2; 8 bases fit TRBD1. V lost 2 bases and J lost 0; bases outside the gene matches: 8. The length of the CDR3 is 17 residues. The germline V gene encodes CDR1 LGHDT and CDR2 YNNKEL (reference sequence). The DNA of the CDR3 is TGTGCCAGCAGCCAACCACGGACAGGGACGGCTAACTATGGCTACACCTTC. Protein sequence: CASSQPRTGTANYGYTF.

The chain links TRBV4-3 to TRBJ1-2; D might be TRBD1 (6 bases). The CDR3 is 13 amino acids. V was trimmed by 8 bases and J by 6 bases, leaving 16 bases between them. The V gene's germline CDR1 is LGHNA and CDR2 YSLEER. The CDR3 nucleotides are TGCGCCAGCGGGACACAGGGAACAAATGGCTACACCTTC. Protein sequence: CASGTQGTNGYTF.

This sequence joins TRBV18 and TRBJ1-1, with D uncertain. Trimming removed 0 bases at V and 6 bases at J, with 8 bases between. Germline values: CDR1 KGHSH, CDR2 LQKENI. The CDR3 has 13 amino acids. The CDR3 region has the DNA TGTGCCAGCTCACCACCGGCGGCAGCTGAAGCTTTCTTT. It encodes CASSPPAAAEAFF.

The chain combines TRBV2 with TRBJ2-3; TRBD2 matches 10 bases. CDR1 SNHLY and CDR2 FYNNEI come from the germline V gene. Germline trimming cut 2 bases from V and 0 bases from J; bases unmatched to any gene: 8. The CDR3 loop spans 18 amino acids. The CDR3 loop reads CASSETSGGAVSTDTQYF. Written as DNA, the CDR3 is TGTGCCAGCAGTGAAACCAGCGGGGGGGCCGTAAGCACAGATACGCAGTATTTT.

The chain uses TRBV6-6 and TRBJ2-1, with D maybe TRBD2 (7 bases). The germline V gene has CDR1 MNHNY and CDR2 SVGAGI (reference sequence). The V end lost 6 bases, the J end lost 7 bases, and 19 bases lay between the germline ends. This CDR3 has 15 amino acids. CDR3 residues: CASSSGQPGGNEQFF. The CDR3 coding sequence is TGTGCCAGCAGCTCAGGACAGCCCGGGGGGAATGAGCAGTTCTTC.

This clone has a single count. V gene TRBV6-5 combines with J gene TRBJ1-6; maybe TRBD1 (6 bases). Germline V CDR1 and CDR2: MNHEY, SVGAGI. V dropped 2 bases and J dropped 2 bases, with 7 bases sitting between them. The CDR3 consists of 15 residues. The CDR3 is CASSYGDTYNSPLHF. CDR3 DNA sequence: TGTGCCAGCAGTTACGGGGACACCTATAATTCACCCCTCCACTTT.

This clone was detected only a few times. The chain combines TRBV11-3 with TRBJ1-2; TRBD1 is a possible D gene (5 bases). V lost 5 bases and J 4 bases, leaving 17 bases between the germline ends. Germline V CDR1 and CDR2: SGHNT, YENEEA. The CDR3 has 15 residues. The CDR3 sequence is CASSQRRTGPYGYTF. CDR3 in DNA: TGTGCCAGCAGCCAACGTCGAACAGGACCCTATGGCTACACCTTC.

This clone was found a few times. The chain is built from TRBV3-1 (or the pseudogene TRBV3-2) and TRBJ1-1; possible D gene TRBD1, 5 bases. Germline V gene data show CDR1 as LGHDT and CDR2 as YNNKEL (reference sequence). V dropped 6 bases and J dropped 8 bases, with 10 bases sitting between them. This CDR3 comprises 11 residues. Here the CDR3 reads CASRSAGEAFF. The CDR3 bases are TGTGCCAGCAGGTCGGCAGGGGAAGCTTTCTTT.

In this sample, this clone turned up once. The rearrangement joins TRBV5-4 to TRBJ2-7, with 10 bases identical to TRBD2. Trimming cost V 2 bases and J 0 bases; bases outside gene matches: 5. The CDR3 contains 16 residues. Per the germline V gene, CDR1 is SGHNT and CDR2 is YYREEE (reference sequence). The CDR3 here is CASSLGLAEVSYEQYF. As DNA, the CDR3 is TGTGCCAGCAGCTTAGGACTAGCGGAAGTCTCCTACGAGCAGTACTTC.

This clone was seen only once. The genes are TRBV5-1 and TRBJ2-3; TRBD1 agrees at 9 bases. CDR1 is SGHRS and CDR2 is YFSETQ in the germline V gene. V lost 4 bases, J lost 0 bases, and 3 bases stayed unmatched. The CDR3 runs 15 residues. The DNA of the CDR3 is TGCGCCAGCAGCCAGACAGGGGGGAGCACAGATACGCAGTATTTT. Amino acids: CASSQTGGSTDTQYF.

In its sample, this clone was seen once. The CDR3 nucleotides are TGTGCCAGCAGCCAGGGCCCGAAGCGGGGGGTTTACAATGAGCAGTTCTTC. Translation gives CASSQGPKRGVYNEQFF. V usage is TRBV4-2 and J usage is TRBJ2-1, with TRBD2 identical over 9 bases. Germline CDR1 is LGHNA and CDR2 is YNFKEQ. The CDR3 contains 17 residues. The ends lost 3 bases at V and 4 bases at J; junction bases unmatched: 10.

This clone showed up just a few times. The chain links TRBV2 to TRBJ2-1, with D maybe TRBD1 (6 bases). Per germline, CDR1 SNHLY and CDR2 FYNNEI. Deletions cut 3 bases from V and 7 bases from J, with 13 bases between. The CDR3 loop spans 14 amino acids. CDR3 DNA: TGTGCCAGCAGTGAGATACAGGGTGCGAATGAGCAGTTCTTC. Residues: CASSEIQGANEQFF.

The gene calls are TRBV29-1 and TRBJ2-7, with 10 bases lining up with TRBD1. The CDR3 extends over 14 amino acids. Germline V CDR1 and CDR2: SQVTM, ANQGSEA. V dropped 6 bases and J dropped 4; count of bases not matched to a gene: 9. The CDR3 protein is CSVANRQGAYEQYF. The CDR3 coding sequence is TGCAGCGTCGCAAATCGACAGGGGGCTTACGAGCAGTACTTC.

The chain combines TRBV16 with TRBJ1-1; D is undetermined. Trimming pared 4 bases from V and 0 bases from J, leaving 6 bases between. The CDR3 extends over 13 amino acids. The germline V gene encodes CDR1 KGHSY and CDR2 FQNENV. The CDR3 reads CASSPQVNTEAFF. The CDR3 bases are TGTGCCAGCAGCCCCCAGGTGAACACTGAAGCTTTCTTT.

The J gene is TRBJ1-1, the V gene TRBV7-9; TRBD1 aligns across 9 bases. The length of the CDR3 is 16 residues. Unmatched junction bases numbered 8, after V lost 5 bases and J lost 1 base. Germline assignment: CDR1 SEHNR and CDR2 FQNEAQ (reference sequence). CDR3 sequence (DNA): TGTGCCAGCAGCCTCGTACCGGGACAGGGGAACACTGAAGCTTTCTTT. Translation gives CASSLVPGQGNTEAFF.

The rearrangement uses TRBV9 and TRBJ2-1, with 8 bases aligning to TRBD2. In germline, CDR1 is SGDLS, CDR2 YYNGEE. V lost 0 bases and J lost 4; bases outside the gene matches: 6. The CDR3 totals 16 residues. This CDR3 is CASSVAYGGAYNEQFF. CDR3 in DNA: TGTGCCAGCAGCGTAGCCTACGGGGGGGCGTACAATGAGCAGTTCTTC. The variable domain in full, completed from reference TRBV9 and TRBJ2-1, reads DSGVTQTPKHLITATGQRVTLRCSPRSGDLSVYWYQQSLDQGLQFLIQYYNGEERAKGNILERFSAQQFPDLHSELNLSSLELGDSALYFCASSVAYGGAYNEQFFGPGTRLTVL.